This TCR beta chain came from a study of T cells in Graves' hyperthyroidism and ophthalmopathy (dated by TCRdb to about 2019). The study in broad terms: Peripheral blood was sampled at the time of initial diagnosis, prior to any treatment. To identify TCR V-J signatures that set the groups apart, the researchers used a discovery cohort of more than 95 patients, made up of under 45 with Graves' ophthalmopathy and about 60 with stable Graves' hyperthyroidism. Whether ophthalmopathy could be predicted prospectively was tested in an independent validation cohort made up of under 20 hyperthyroidism patients plus 17 patients who later progressed to ophthalmopathy. The approximately 100 discovery patients were randomly divided into training and test sets at a 7:3 ratio. Thyroid tissue and blood T-cell repertoires from six Graves' hyperthyroidism patients were also compared in the study. After blood sampling, hyperthyroidism patients were treated with methimazole at a starting dose of 30 mg daily, and ophthalmopathy patients were treated with high-dose intravenous methylprednisolone. According to the paper, TCR Vbeta CDR3 sequencing was carried out on roughly 130 peripheral blood samples, which came from approximately 43 ophthalmopathy, around 75 hyperthyroidism and about 17 progressor patients.

General study outcomes and caveats: A 13 V-J signature model separated ophthalmopathy from stable hyperthyroidism, with 87.88% sensitivity and 81.08% specificity in cross-validation and 80%/75% in testing. Most expanded thyroid clonotypes (frequency above 0.001) were also found in blood, which suggests that blood repertoires may mirror thyroid immune responses. No statistical method was used to set the sample size in advance, and investigators knew the group allocation. In validation, progression to ophthalmopathy was predicted by the model with around 70% sensitivity and roughly 72% specificity, a median of 6.5 months before onset.

The TCR beta CDR3 regions were amplified from the RNA transcripts. A first-round RT-PCR of the TCR CDR3 used the HTBI primer set with the Qiagen OneStep RT-PCR kit. The libraries were constructed in a second round of multiplex PCR and then size-selected and purified. Sequencing of the libraries was done on an Illumina HiSeq2000 using paired-end 100 bp reads. Concerning the study's data processing: Raw data were processed with SOAPnuke, discarding reads with adapters, uncalled bases, mean Phred below 15, or no exact constant-primer or identifier match. High-quality paired reads were merged with COPE v1.2.5, and unique nucleotide sequences were defined as clonotypes. Clonotypes were aligned to IMGT TRBV, TRBD and TRBJ reference segments using MiTCR v1.1. The analysis included only V-J combinations with a frequency above 0.0001, which together covered more than 99% of the repertoires. A TCS score was defined as the ratio between F50 (clonal expansion) and ExV (chaos), using BLOSUM62-based TCRdist between CDR3 peptides within each V-J. Welch's t-statistics and random forest reduced fewer than 550 V-J features to some 14, which were used in a naive Bayes classifier (R e1071). In-frame beta chains were kept once TCRdb had trimmed the public reads at Q25 with fastp and called clones with MiXCR. Duplicate CDR3 protein sequences are folded into a single record with the most common DNA and genes. The V and J calls were not made by the authors but by TCRdb's processing. The sample table shows approximately 410,000 distinct CDR3 sequences, and roughly an eighth are seen once. The ten most abundant clones make up 5% to 6% of the sample.

Stable Graves' hyperthyroidism was defined as the absence of progression to ophthalmopathy over 18 months of follow-up. Hyperthyroidism patients were newly diagnosed, had a disease duration of under 2 months, and were aged 18 to 65 years. The study excluded patients with uncontrolled infections, other autoimmune diseases, pregnancy or lactation. Clinical symptoms, serum thyroxine and TRAb, thyroid ultrasound, and orbital computed tomography formed the basis for the diagnoses. PBMCs were isolated from approximately 10 ml of fresh peripheral blood by Ficoll-Paque density gradient centrifugation. Trizol reagent was used to extract total RNA, and RNA quality was then checked on an Agilent 2100 Bioanalyzer. This clonotype was counted many times. This clone's antigen is unknown. No much larger clone exists at a distance of one base, and base qualities are not known. From the germline V gene (reference sequence), CDR1 is GTSNPN and CDR2 is SVGIG. The CDR3 runs 13 residues from the cysteine to the phenylalanine. Here the CDR3 DNA is all that survives: 39 bases in frame from base 1. Germline trimming amounts to 4 bases on V and 6 bases on J, with 7 as the count of junction bases outside the gene matches.

The chain is made from TRBV30 and TRBJ2-7, and 9 junction bases match TRBD2. The material sequenced was blood. The TCR was taken from a woman under 30 with Graves' hyperthyroidism. The CDR3 region: CAWNLAGEGEQYF. The DNA sequence is as follows: TGTGCCTGGAACTTAGCGGGAGAGGGCGAGCAGTACTTC. With the portions outside the CDR3 filled from the reference TRBV30 and TRBJ2-7 genes, the complete variable region becomes SQTIHQWPATLVQPVGSPLSLECTVEGTSNPNLYWYRQAAGRGLQLLFYSVGIGQISSEVPQNLSASRPQDRQFILSSKKLLLSDSGFYLCAWNLAGEGEQYFGPGTRLTVT.